The entry below describes one TCR beta chain. The sample is drawn from a study of tissue T cells after allogeneic stem cell transplantation. Produced via immunoSEQ multiplex PCR; TCRdb's table is partial and in-frame only. The table includes some 25,000 clones, 91% detected once. V lost 7 bases and J 0 bases, leaving 19 bases between the germline ends. Germline CDR1 SQVTM, CDR2 ANQGSEA. This CDR3 contains 16 residues. The chain carries TRBV29-1 and TRBJ1-5, with a weak D call TRBD1 (6 bases). The clonotype originates from an older male donor who later had graft-versus-host disease after an allogeneic stem cell transplant. Sequenced material: blood, taken before transplantation. The CDR3 bases are TGCAGCGCCATAGGCGGGGGCGCAGATAGCAATCAGCCCCAGCATTTT. Encoded protein: CSAIGGGADSNQPQHF.